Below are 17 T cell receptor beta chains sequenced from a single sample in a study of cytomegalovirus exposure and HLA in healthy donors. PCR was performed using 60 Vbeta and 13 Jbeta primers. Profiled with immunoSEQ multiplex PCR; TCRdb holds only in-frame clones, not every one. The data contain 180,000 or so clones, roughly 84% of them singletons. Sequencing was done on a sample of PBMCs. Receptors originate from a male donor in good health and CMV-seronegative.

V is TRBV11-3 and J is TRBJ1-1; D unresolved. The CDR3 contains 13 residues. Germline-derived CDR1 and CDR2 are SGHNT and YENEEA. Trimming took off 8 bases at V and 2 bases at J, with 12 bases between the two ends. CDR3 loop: CASGTGKNTEAFF. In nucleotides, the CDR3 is TGTGCCAGCGGAACCGGGAAAAACACTGAAGCTTTCTTT.

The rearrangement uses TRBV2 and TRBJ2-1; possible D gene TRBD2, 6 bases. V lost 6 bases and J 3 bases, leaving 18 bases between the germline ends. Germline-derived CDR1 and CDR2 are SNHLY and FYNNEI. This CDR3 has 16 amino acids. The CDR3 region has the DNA TGTGCCAGCAGGGGGGGTGTCGCGGCAGTCTACAATGAGCAGTTCTTC. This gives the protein CASRGGVAAVYNEQFF. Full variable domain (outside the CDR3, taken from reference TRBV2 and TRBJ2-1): EPEVTQTPSHQVTQMGQEVILRCVPISNHLYFYWYRQILGQKVEFLVSFYNNEISEKSEIFDDQFSVERPDGSNFTLKIRSTKLEDSAMYFCASRGGVAAVYNEQFFGPGTRLTVL.

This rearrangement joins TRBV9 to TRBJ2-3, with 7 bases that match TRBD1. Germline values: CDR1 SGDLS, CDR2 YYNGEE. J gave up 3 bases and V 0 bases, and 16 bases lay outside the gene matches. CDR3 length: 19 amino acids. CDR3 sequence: CASSVEAGGPATGTDTQYF. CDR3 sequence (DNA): TGTGCCAGCAGCGTAGAGGCAGGCGGACCAGCGACAGGGACAGATACGCAGTATTTT.

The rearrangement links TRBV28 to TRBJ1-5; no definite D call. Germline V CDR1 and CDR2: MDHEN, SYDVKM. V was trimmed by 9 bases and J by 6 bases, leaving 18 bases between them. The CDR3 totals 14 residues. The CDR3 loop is CASMTPGTPQPQHF. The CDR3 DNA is TGTGCCAGTATGACTCCGGGAACGCCTCAGCCCCAGCATTTT.

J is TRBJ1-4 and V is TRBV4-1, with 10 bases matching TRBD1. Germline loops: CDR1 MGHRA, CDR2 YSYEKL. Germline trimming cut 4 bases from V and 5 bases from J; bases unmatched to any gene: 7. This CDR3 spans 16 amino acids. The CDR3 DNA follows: TGCGCCAGCAGCCCGGGACAGGGGATCGGGAATGAAAAACTGTTTTTT. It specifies CASSPGQGIGNEKLFF.

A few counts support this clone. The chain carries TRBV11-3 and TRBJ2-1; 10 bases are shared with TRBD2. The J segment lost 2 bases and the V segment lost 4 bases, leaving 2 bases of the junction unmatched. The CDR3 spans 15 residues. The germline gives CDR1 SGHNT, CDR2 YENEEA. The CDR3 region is CASSSGTSAYNEQFF. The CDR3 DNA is TGTGCCAGCAGCTCTGGGACTAGCGCCTACAATGAGCAGTTCTTC.

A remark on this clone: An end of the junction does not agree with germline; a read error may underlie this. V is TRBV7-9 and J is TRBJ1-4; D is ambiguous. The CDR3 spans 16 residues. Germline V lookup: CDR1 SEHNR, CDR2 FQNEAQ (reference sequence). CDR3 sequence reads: CSSTNFRAAAGEKLFF. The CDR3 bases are TGTTCCAGCACCAATTTCCGGGCGGCTGCGGGTGAAAAACTGTTTTTT.

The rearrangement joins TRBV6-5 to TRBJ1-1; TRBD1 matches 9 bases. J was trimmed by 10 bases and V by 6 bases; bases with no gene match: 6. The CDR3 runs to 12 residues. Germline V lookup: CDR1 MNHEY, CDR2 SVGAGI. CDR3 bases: TGTGCCAGCAGACTGTACAGGGGGCGAGCTTTCTTT. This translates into CASRLYRGRAFF.

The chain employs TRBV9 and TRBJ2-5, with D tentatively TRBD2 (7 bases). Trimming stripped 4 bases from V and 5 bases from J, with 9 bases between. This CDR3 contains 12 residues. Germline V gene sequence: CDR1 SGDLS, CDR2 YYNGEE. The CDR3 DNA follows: TGTGCCAGCAGCAGGGGGGGGGAGACCCAGTACTTC. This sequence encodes CASSRGGETQYF.

CDR3 residues: CASSLSSSGGAVTDTQYF. Here the CDR3 DNA reads TGTGCCAGCAGCTTAAGTTCTAGCGGGGGGGCGGTTACAGATACGCAGTATTTT. J is TRBJ2-3 and V is TRBV7-3; 12 nucleotides agree with TRBD2. The CDR3 has 18 residues. V shed 1 base, J shed 3 bases, and the junction held 8 bases outside the gene matches. From germline, CDR1 is SGHTA and CDR2 FQGTGA.

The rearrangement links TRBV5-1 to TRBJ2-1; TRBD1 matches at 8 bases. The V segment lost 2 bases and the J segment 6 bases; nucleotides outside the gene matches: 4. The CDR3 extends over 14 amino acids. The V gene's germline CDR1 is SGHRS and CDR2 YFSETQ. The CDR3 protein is CASSLGDRTNEQFF. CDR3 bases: TGCGCCAGCAGCTTAGGGGACAGGACCAATGAGCAGTTCTTC.

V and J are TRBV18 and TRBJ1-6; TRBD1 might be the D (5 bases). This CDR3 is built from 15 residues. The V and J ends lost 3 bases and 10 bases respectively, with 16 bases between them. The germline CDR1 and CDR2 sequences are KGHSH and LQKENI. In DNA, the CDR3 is TGTGCCAGCTCACCCAAAGGACAATTTAGCTCACCCCTCCACTTT. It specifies CASSPKGQFSSPLHF.

CDR3 residues: CASNYQGDSPLHF. CDR3 DNA sequence: TGTGCCAGTAATTACCAGGGTGATTCACCCCTCCACTTT. The J gene is TRBJ1-6, the V gene TRBV19, with D tentatively TRBD1 (5 bases). V lost 7 bases, J lost 8 bases, and 12 bases lay in between. The CDR3 contains 13 residues. The V gene's germline CDR1 is LNHDA and CDR2 SQIVND (reference sequence).

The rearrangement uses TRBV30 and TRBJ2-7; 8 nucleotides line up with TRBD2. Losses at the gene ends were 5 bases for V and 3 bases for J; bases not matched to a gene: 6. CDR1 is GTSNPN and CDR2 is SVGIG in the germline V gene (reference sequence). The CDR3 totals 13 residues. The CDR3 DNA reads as TGTGCCTGGGCGCGGGGGGTTTTCTACGAGCAGTACTTC. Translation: CAWARGVFYEQYF.

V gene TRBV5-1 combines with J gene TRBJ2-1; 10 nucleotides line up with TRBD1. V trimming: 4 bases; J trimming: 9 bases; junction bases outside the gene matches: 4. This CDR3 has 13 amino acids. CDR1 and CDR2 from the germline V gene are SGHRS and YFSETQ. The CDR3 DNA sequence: TGCGCCAGCAGCCTCCGGGACAGGGGTGAGCAGTTCTTC. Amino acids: CASSLRDRGEQFF.

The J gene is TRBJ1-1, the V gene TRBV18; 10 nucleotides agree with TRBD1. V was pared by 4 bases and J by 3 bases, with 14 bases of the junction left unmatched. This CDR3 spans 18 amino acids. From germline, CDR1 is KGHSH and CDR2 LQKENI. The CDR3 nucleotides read TGTGCCAGCTCACTCACACAAATACGACAGGGGGCTCACACTGAAGCTTTCTTT. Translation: CASSLTQIRQGAHTEAFF.

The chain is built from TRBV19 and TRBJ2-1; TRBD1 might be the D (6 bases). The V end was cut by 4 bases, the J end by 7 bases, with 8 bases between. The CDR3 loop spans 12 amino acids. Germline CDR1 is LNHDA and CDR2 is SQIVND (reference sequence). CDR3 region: CASSTTGNEQFF. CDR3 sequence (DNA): TGTGCCAGTAGTACGACAGGTAATGAGCAGTTCTTC.